The 5 T cell receptor beta chains below all came from one sample that was sequenced in a study of T-cell memory formation after mild COVID-19. From the 5' RACE reads, TCRdb called clonotypes with MiXCR, one entry per CDR3 protein. The sample contains some 120,000 distinct CDR3 sequences, 5% to 6.5% of which appear only once. Sequencing was carried out using PBMCs or a T cell subset sorted from them (not recorded which). All receptors derive from an adult woman who had mild COVID-19 (a few samples of this study predate the infection). Cell type and time point are not known.

The J gene is TRBJ2-1, the V gene TRBV3-1; D is perhaps TRBD1 (6 bases). The CDR3 totals 11 residues. Trimming cost V 6 bases and J 6 bases, with 6 bases left between them. The germline gives CDR1 LGHDT, CDR2 YNNKEL (reference sequence). In DNA form, the CDR3 reads TGTGCCAGCAGAGGGGGCAATGAGCAGTTCTTC. It translates to CASRGGNEQFF.

This clonotype was picked up many times. The chain combines TRBV7-6 with TRBJ2-5; D perhaps matches TRBD1 (6 bases). V was shortened by 3 bases and J by 5 bases, with 19 bases between the two germline ends. In germline, CDR1 is SGHVS, CDR2 FNYEAQ. The CDR3 contains 16 residues. DNA of the CDR3: TGTGCCAGCAGCTTCGAGACAGGAAGGGGTGGGGAGACCCAGTACTTC. Encoded protein: CASSFETGRGGETQYF.

This clonotype was counted at least ten times. The chain links TRBV7-6 to TRBJ1-4; no clear D. The CDR3 consists of 13 residues. The V end was cut by 1 base, the J end by 6 bases, with 6 bases between. Germline CDR1 reads SGHVS; CDR2 reads FNYEAQ. CDR3 DNA: TGTGCCAGCAGCTTAGATTGGGATGAAAAACTGTTTTTT. Translated, it gives CASSLDWDEKLFF.

The V call is TRBV27, the J call TRBJ1-3; D is ambiguous. Between the trimmed V and J ends, which lost 4 bases and 5 bases, there was a span of 9 bases. Germline CDR1 MNHEY, CDR2 SMNVEV (reference sequence). The CDR3 totals 13 residues. CDR3 protein: CASSSVGRNTIYF. The CDR3 DNA sequence: TGTGCCAGCAGTTCTGTTGGGCGAAACACCATATATTTT.

This clonotype was recorded a few times. The chain joins TRBV10-3 to TRBJ2-4, with 7 bases fitting TRBD1. J lost 0 bases, V lost 4 bases, and 6 bases had no gene match. The CDR3 loop spans 16 amino acids. Germline V CDR1 and CDR2: ENHRY, SYGVKD. In DNA form, the CDR3 reads TGTGCCATCAGTGCACGAGGGGGCCTAGCCAAAAACATTCAGTACTTC. The encoded protein is CAISARGGLAKNIQYF.